This TCR beta chain derives from a study of graft-versus-host responses after intestinal transplantation. In the study overall: All of the recipients had induction that used anti-thymocyte globulin, then tacrolimus and steroids for around 3 years.

Note on this clone: Its antigen is unknown.

Findings and limits, study-wide: Declining HvG levels early post-transplant were linked to peak circulating GvH clone levels. GvH clones occurred in recipient marrow; some first appeared in ileum or blood.

Profiling relied on immunoSEQ multiplex PCR, and the TCRdb table lists in-frame clones only, not all of them. The sample carries 95,000 to 110,000 clones, approximately 90% recorded once. Sequenced here: unstimulated CD4+ T cells sorted from spleen or lymph node cells, sampled before transplant. The clonotype was recovered from a human donor who was the organ donor for an intestinal transplant.

CDR3 in amino acids: CASGLGVDQETQYF. CDR3 nucleotides: TGTGCTAGTGGTTTAGGAGTCGATCAAGAGACCCAGTACTTC. This chain links TRBV12-5 with TRBJ2-5; D remains unclear. From germline, CDR1 is LGHNT and CDR2 FRNRAP. Trimming left V 3 bases short and J 2 bases short, with 10 bases between. The CDR3 covers 14 residues. Based on the CDR3 plus reference TRBV12-5 and TRBJ2-5, the full variable domain is DARVTQTPRHKVTEMGQEVTMRCQPILGHNTVFWYRQTMMQGLELLAYFRNRAPLDDSGMPKDRFSAEMPDATLATLKIQPSEPRDSAVYFCASGLGVDQETQYFGPGTRLLVL.